Below are 25 T cell receptor beta chains sequenced from a single sample in a study of shared clonotypes between healthy human individuals. Repertoires were generated with immunoSEQ multiplex PCR, while TCRdb's copy carries only in-frame clones and drops some. The sample records 550,000 to 800,000 clones, about nine tenths being singletons. The sample taken for sequencing was memory CD8+ T cells from PBMCs. Specified subset: CD45RO+ cells pooled with CCR7-negative TemRA cells. The receptors stem from a man younger than 35 in good health. Some clones in this sample may be carry-over from other donors' samples.

The chain couples TRBV28 to TRBJ1-5; 8 bases align to TRBD1. The CDR3 spans 14 residues. The J segment lost 0 bases and the V segment lost 6 bases, leaving 1 base of the junction unmatched. In germline, CDR1 is MDHEN, CDR2 SYDVKM. CDR3 sequence reads: CASRDRDSNQPQHF. The DNA for the CDR3 is TGTGCCAGCAGGGACAGGGATAGCAATCAGCCCCAGCATTTT.

This chain connects TRBV9 to TRBJ1-4, with D tentatively TRBD1 (6 bases). The CDR3 has 15 amino acids. The germline V and J ends were trimmed by 4 bases and 2 bases, with 12 bases remaining between them. Germline CDR1 is SGDLS and CDR2 is YYNGEE. The CDR3 DNA sequence: TGTGCCAGCAGCTTCGGAGGGGGGACTAATGAAAAACTGTTTTTT. It codes for CASSFGGGTNEKLFF.

The rearrangement uses TRBV19 and TRBJ2-7, with no clear D. The ends were cut back, 3 bases at V and 3 bases at J, with 9 bases in the middle. Germline CDR1 is LNHDA and CDR2 is SQIVND (reference sequence). The CDR3 spans 13 residues. The CDR3 DNA sequence: TGTGCCAGTAGTATGGGCCGTCTCTACGAGCAGTACTTC. It yields the protein CASSMGRLYEQYF.

About this clone: Other nucleotide sequences from this sample produce the same CDR3. The rearrangement joins TRBV27 to TRBJ2-7, with 8 bases fitting TRBD1. CDR1 MNHEY and CDR2 SMNVEV come from the germline V gene (reference sequence). V lost 6 bases and J lost 3; bases outside the gene matches: 4. The CDR3 is 13 amino acids. The CDR3, as DNA: TGTGCCAGCAGCAACAGGGGGGACTACGAGCAGTACTTC. Its protein product is CASSNRGDYEQYF.

The chain uses TRBV25-1 and TRBJ1-1, with 12 bases lining up with TRBD1. The germline gives CDR1 MGHDK, CDR2 SYGVNS. V lost 6 bases, J lost 4 bases, and 12 bases stayed unmatched. The CDR3 spans 17 residues. As DNA, the CDR3 is TGTGCCAGCAGCCCCCCGGGACAGGGGGCGTGGGGCACTGAAGCTTTCTTT. Protein product: CASSPPGQGAWGTEAFF.

The chain links TRBV4-1 to TRBJ2-7, with 12 positions matching TRBD2. This CDR3 has 19 amino acids. Germline V lookup: CDR1 MGHRA, CDR2 YSYEKL. With 1 base clipped from V and 7 bases from J, the junction kept 17 bases outside the gene matches. CDR3 sequence: CASSQVGGTSGPFTLEQYF. CDR3 coding DNA: TGCGCCAGCAGCCAAGTGGGTGGGACTAGCGGGCCCTTCACCCTGGAGCAGTACTTC.

In the case of this clone: Within the sample, other DNA sequences also encode this same CDR3. The rearrangement uses TRBV2 and TRBJ2-7, with D unclear. The CDR3 has 12 residues. Trimming stripped 3 bases from V and 1 base from J, with 4 bases between. Germline lookup yields CDR1 SNHLY and CDR2 FYNNEI. The CDR3 loop reads CASSEGSYEQYF. CDR3 DNA sequence: TGTGCCAGCAGTGAGGGGTCCTACGAGCAGTACTTC.

The chain couples TRBV6-1 to TRBJ2-7; no definite D call. Germline CDR1 is MNHNS and CDR2 is SASEGT. This CDR3 contains 13 residues. The V and J ends lost 6 bases and 3 bases respectively, with 12 bases between them. The DNA of the CDR3 is TGTGCCAGCAGGGGGTTAGCTGACTACGAGCAGTACTTC. Its translation: CASRGLADYEQYF.

The chain combines TRBV4-1 with TRBJ2-5, with D unresolved. Trimming stripped 4 bases from V and 5 bases from J, with 17 bases between. The CDR3 runs 15 residues. Germline values: CDR1 MGHRA, CDR2 YSYEKL. The DNA of the CDR3 is TGCGCCAGCAGCCTTCGATTCAGCGCTCGGGAGACCCAGTACTTC. It specifies CASSLRFSARETQYF.

The V gene is TRBV5-4, the J gene TRBJ1-3; D is perhaps TRBD1 (5 bases). The V end lost 1 base, the J end lost 4 bases, and 9 bases lay between the germline ends. Germline V CDR1 and CDR2: SGHNT, YYREEE (reference sequence). There are 14 residues in the CDR3. CDR3 region: CASSLTGPGNTIYF. In nucleotides, the CDR3 is TGTGCCAGCAGCTTGACAGGTCCAGGAAACACCATATATTTT.

The chain carries TRBV6-5 and TRBJ2-5; a weak D match, TRBD2 (5 bases). This CDR3 has 14 amino acids. Trimming shortened V by 5 bases and J by 5 bases, and 15 bases separated the two germline ends. The germline gives CDR1 MNHEY, CDR2 SVGAGI. CDR3 in amino acids: CASSLSRGTETQYF. The CDR3 DNA sequence: TGTGCCAGCAGTCTCAGTCGGGGTACGGAGACCCAGTACTTC.

The chain recombines TRBV29-1 with TRBJ2-3, with D perhaps given as TRBD1 or TRBD2 (5 bases each). This CDR3 contains 12 residues. V lost 7 bases to trimming and J lost 6 bases, with 14 bases between them. From germline, CDR1 is SQVTM and CDR2 ANQGSEA. The CDR3 DNA reads TGCAGCGCCCGGGACGGGCTGGATACGCAGTATTTT. Protein product: CSARDGLDTQYF.

The chain employs TRBV4-1 and TRBJ1-1; D remains unclear. V shed 1 base and J shed 0 bases, with 6 bases lying between them. Germline assignment: CDR1 MGHRA and CDR2 YSYEKL. The CDR3 spans 14 residues. The CDR3 loop is CASSQGAVNTEAFF. The CDR3 bases are TGCGCCAGCAGCCAAGGGGCTGTGAACACTGAAGCTTTCTTT.

Comments on this clone: Distinct nucleotide sequences in the sample also encode this CDR3. The chain couples TRBV29-1 to TRBJ2-1; 9 bases are a match to TRBD2. Germline CDR1 SQVTM, CDR2 ANQGSEA. Losses at the gene ends were 0 bases for V and 2 bases for J; bases not matched to a gene: 2. The CDR3 extends over 15 amino acids. The CDR3 region has the DNA TGCAGCGTTGAAGAGGCTAGCGGGACCTACAATGAGCAGTTCTTC. It yields the protein CSVEEASGTYNEQFF.

The CDR3 reads CASSSTRPTSGRAPETQYF. DNA for the CDR3: TGTGCCAGCAGCTCCACCCGACCTACTAGCGGGAGGGCCCCGGAGACCCAGTACTTC. The chain has TRBV7-9 and TRBJ2-5; 13 nucleotides match TRBD2. V lost 4 bases to trimming and J lost 5 bases; unmatched junction nucleotides: 16. The CDR3 loop spans 19 amino acids. From germline, CDR1 is SEHNR and CDR2 FQNEAQ (reference sequence).

This clone appeared once. This sequence joins TRBV4-2 and TRBJ2-2, with TRBD2 as a possible D gene (5 bases). CDR1 LGHNA and CDR2 YNFKEQ come from the germline V gene. Trimming pared 4 bases from V and 2 bases from J, leaving 17 bases between. The CDR3 is 17 residues long. This chain's CDR3 is CASSLTTRRVNTGELFF. For the CDR3, the DNA is TGTGCCAGCAGCCTCACGACAAGGCGGGTCAACACCGGGGAGCTGTTTTTT.

The CDR3 protein is CASSAARDLFYEQYF. The CDR3 coding sequence is TGTGCCAGCAGCGCCGCCCGGGACCTTTTTTACGAGCAGTACTTC. V gene TRBV7-9 combines with J gene TRBJ2-7, with D perhaps TRBD1 or TRBD2 (5 bases each). Trimming cost V 5 bases and J 4 bases, with 18 bases left between them. Germline V CDR1 and CDR2: SEHNR, FQNEAQ (reference sequence). The CDR3 is 15 residues long.

The chain carries TRBV11-3 and TRBJ2-1; a possible D gene is TRBD1 (6 bases). The CDR3 runs 14 residues. Germline-derived CDR1 and CDR2 are SGHNT and YENEEA. Deletions cut 4 bases from V and 6 bases from J, with 13 bases between. CDR3 nucleotide sequence: TGTGCCAGCAGCTCGCCGGACAGCTTCAATGAGCAGTTCTTC. It yields the protein CASSSPDSFNEQFF.

This chain links TRBV7-9 with TRBJ2-5, with 7 positions matching TRBD2. J was trimmed by 2 bases and V by 4 bases; bases with no gene match: 10. CDR3 length equals 16 residues. Germline V gene lookup returns CDR1 SEHNR and CDR2 FQNEAQ (reference sequence). CDR3: CASSSQGEGWQETQYF. In DNA, the CDR3 is TGTGCCAGCAGCTCGCAAGGGGAGGGGTGGCAAGAGACCCAGTACTTC.

This clone was seen a single time. This rearrangement joins TRBV5-1 to TRBJ2-7; TRBD1 agrees at 10 bases. Germline lookup yields CDR1 SGHRS and CDR2 YFSETQ. The length of the CDR3 is 16 residues. Losses at the gene ends were 4 bases for V and 5 bases for J; bases not matched to a gene: 12. CDR3 residues: CASSTNPGQGQNEQYF. The CDR3 DNA reads TGCGCCAGCAGCACCAATCCGGGACAGGGGCAAAACGAGCAGTACTTC.

The rearrangement joins TRBV11-2 to TRBJ2-6; D gene uncertain. Germline CDR1 is SGHAT and CDR2 is FQNNGV. V shed 5 bases and J shed 2 bases, with 16 bases lying between them. The CDR3 extends over 17 amino acids. Here the CDR3 DNA reads TGTGCCAGCAGCCATGTAGGGAACGGACCTGGGGCCAACGTCCTGACTTTC. Its translation is CASSHVGNGPGANVLTF.

The chain recombines TRBV28 with TRBJ2-7, with 8 positions matching TRBD2. Trimming cost V 7 bases and J 7 bases; bases outside gene matches: 15. The CDR3 covers 15 residues. In germline, CDR1 is MDHEN, CDR2 SYDVKM. Here the CDR3 reads CASTLSGSPLGEQYF. The CDR3 DNA is TGTGCCAGCACCCTAAGCGGGAGCCCTCTGGGGGAGCAGTACTTC.

The chain recombines TRBV5-4 with TRBJ1-3; D not resolved. Looked up from germline, CDR1 is SGHNT and CDR2 is YYREEE (reference sequence). The V gene lost 1 base and the J gene lost 1 base, with 3 bases spanning the gap. This CDR3 is 13 amino acids long. The CDR3 region is CASSLFSGNTIYF. The DNA of the CDR3 is TGTGCCAGCAGCTTGTTTTCTGGAAACACCATATATTTT. Combining the CDR3 with reference TRBV5-4 and TRBJ1-3 gives the whole variable domain ETGVTQSPTHLIKTRGQQVTLRCSSQSGHNTVSWYQQALGQGPQFIFQYYREEENGRGNFPPRFSGLQFPNYSSELNVNALELDDSALYLCASSLFSGNTIYFGEGSWLTVV.

About this clone itself: The sample carries other DNA sequences with the same CDR3. The chain uses TRBV11-3 and TRBJ2-7, with a tentative D call TRBD1 (6 bases). CDR3 length: 13 residues. The V end lost 0 bases, the J end lost 4 bases, and 7 bases lay between the germline ends. Germline V gene lookup returns CDR1 SGHNT and CDR2 YENEEA. CDR3 in amino acids: CASSLDRGYEQYF. CDR3 coding DNA: TGTGCCAGCAGCTTAGACAGGGGATACGAGCAGTACTTC.

This chain connects TRBV11-2 to TRBJ1-4; 7 bases fit TRBD1. After removal of 0 bases from V and 6 bases from J, the junction contained 13 bases not matched to a gene. Germline CDR1 and CDR2: SGHAT and FQNNGV. This CDR3 is 18 amino acids long. The chain's CDR3 is CASSLEQGTTGSDEKLFF. The CDR3 DNA reads as TGTGCCAGCAGCTTAGAACAGGGGACGACGGGATCGGATGAAAAACTGTTTTTT. The full variable domain, rest sourced from reference TRBV11-2 and TRBJ1-4, is EAGVAQSPRYKIIEKRQSVAFWCNPISGHATLYWYQQILGQGPKLLIQFQNNGVVDDSQLPKDRFSAERLKGVDSTLKIQPAKLEDSAVYLCASSLEQGTTGSDEKLFFGSGTQLSVL.